Following are 28 T cell receptor beta chains from one sample sequenced in a study of preoperative IRX-2 immunotherapy in early breast cancer (dated by TCRdb to the late 2010s). The library was built by means of the immunoSEQ multiplex PCR assay. This is the immuneACCESS table as TCRdb keeps it, with only in-frame sequences that have V and J called. A part of the clones is gone; compared with another copy, unresolved V genes explain less than half, and the rest is unexplained. Counted in this sample were tens of thousands of clones; over 75% of them appeared once. The ten largest account for less than 1.5% of the sample. The sample's treatment or condition label is to be understood as: preoperative locoregional IRX-2 cytokine immunotherapy. Sequenced here: lymph node tissue, sampled after IRX-2 immunotherapy. The receptors were sampled from a human donor with breast cancer.

This sequence joins TRBV5-1 and TRBJ1-1; D gene ambiguous. The germline V gene encodes CDR1 SGHRS and CDR2 YFSETQ. The CDR3 totals 14 residues. Trimming took off 0 bases at V and 3 bases at J, with 9 bases between the two ends. CDR3 bases: TGCGCCAGCAGCTTGGGCCGGTGGGACACTGAAGCTTTCTTT. Translation gives CASSLGRWDTEAFF. Combining the CDR3 with reference TRBV5-1 and TRBJ1-1 gives the whole variable domain KAGVTQTPRYLIKTRGQQVTLSCSPISGHRSVSWYQQTPGQGLQFLFEYFSETQRNKGNFPGRFSGRQFSNSRSEMNVSTLELGDSALYLCASSLGRWDTEAFFGQGTRLTVV.

V usage is TRBV28 and J usage is TRBJ2-1; D gene uncertain. Germline V gene lookup returns CDR1 MDHEN and CDR2 SYDVKM. The germline V and J ends were trimmed by 5 bases and 5 bases, with 10 bases remaining between them. The CDR3 length is 13 residues. The CDR3 DNA sequence: TGTGCCAGCAGTCTTCAAATGAACAATGAGCAGTTCTTC. It encodes CASSLQMNNEQFF.

This rearrangement joins TRBV11-3 to TRBJ1-1, with unresolved D. The CDR3 sequence is 14 residues long. Germline CDR1 is SGHNT and CDR2 is YENEEA. The V gene lost 3 bases and the J gene lost 2 bases, with 10 bases spanning the gap. The CDR3, as DNA: TGTGCCAGCAGCTTGTATGTAGAAAACACTGAAGCTTTCTTT. Its protein product is CASSLYVENTEAFF.

The chain has TRBV18 and TRBJ1-4; D is perhaps TRBD1 (6 bases). Germline values: CDR1 KGHSH, CDR2 LQKENI. V was clipped by 8 bases and J by 6 bases, with 22 bases between them. The length of the CDR3 is 16 residues. Here the CDR3 reads CASSLGGRRLDEKLFF. For the CDR3, the DNA is TGTGCCAGCAGCCTGGGGGGCCGGCGGCTTGATGAAAAACTGTTTTTT.

This clone occurred once. This rearrangement joins TRBV5-1 to TRBJ1-3, with D unclear. V shed 4 bases and J shed 4 bases, with 12 bases lying between them. This CDR3 comprises 14 residues. Germline assignment: CDR1 SGHRS and CDR2 YFSETQ. This chain's CDR3 is CASSPGEGGNTIYF. CDR3 coding DNA: TGCGCCAGCAGCCCCGGGGAGGGCGGAAACACCATATATTTT.

The chain combines TRBV29-1 with TRBJ1-6, with D unresolved. The V gene lost 5 bases and the J gene lost 3 bases, with 8 bases spanning the gap. The length of the CDR3 is 13 residues. Germline-derived CDR1 and CDR2 are SQVTM and ANQGSEA. CDR3 in amino acids: CSVKTNYNSPLHF. In DNA form, the CDR3 reads TGCAGCGTTAAGACGAACTATAATTCACCCCTCCACTTT.

The chain employs TRBV5-1 and TRBJ1-2; tentative D call: TRBD1 (5 bases). V lost 0 bases and J 8 bases, leaving 14 bases between the germline ends. The CDR3 covers 14 residues. Germline loops: CDR1 SGHRS, CDR2 YFSETQ. The CDR3 loop reads CASSLAQGEEGYTF. The CDR3 region has the DNA TGCGCCAGCAGCTTGGCTCAGGGTGAAGAAGGCTACACCTTC.

The rearrangement uses TRBV28 and TRBJ2-3; D not certain. The CDR3 extends over 15 amino acids. V was clipped by 5 bases and J by 1 base, with 13 bases between them. CDR1 is MDHEN, CDR2 SYDVKM, per germline. The CDR3 bases are TGTGCCAGCAGTCAGCCCGCGCGAGGCACAGATACGCAGTATTTT. Translating it yields CASSQPARGTDTQYF.

This chain uses TRBV9 with TRBJ2-2, with unresolved D. There are 13 residues in the CDR3. The ends were cut back, 5 bases at V and 4 bases at J, with 9 bases in the middle. Germline values: CDR1 SGDLS, CDR2 YYNGEE. This CDR3 is CASSLLGTGELFF. DNA for the CDR3: TGTGCCAGCAGTCTCCTCGGCACCGGGGAGCTGTTTTTT.

Judged by abundance, this clone is medium-sized. V usage is TRBV19 and J usage is TRBJ1-5; D possibly corresponds to TRBD1 (5 bases). The ends were cut back, 5 bases at V and 4 bases at J, with 21 bases in the middle. The CDR3 is 17 residues long. CDR1 and CDR2 from the germline V gene are LNHDA and SQIVND (reference sequence). This chain's CDR3 is CASSFIRAAGRNQPQHF. The CDR3, as DNA: TGTGCCAGTAGTTTCATCCGGGCGGCAGGGAGGAATCAGCCCCAGCATTTT.

The DNA of the CDR3 is TGCGCCAGCAGCTTGGAGGGGGTGAGGACCTTTGGGGCCAACGTCCTGACTTTC. It is translated as CASSLEGVRTFGANVLTF. V usage is TRBV23-1 and J usage is TRBJ2-6, with D perhaps assigned TRBD1 or TRBD2 (6 bases each). TRBV23-1 is designated an ORF whose function remains uncertain. The CDR3 sequence is 18 residues long. The V end was cut by 6 bases, the J end by 3 bases, with 21 bases between.

This chain connects TRBV11-3 to TRBJ1-4, with 9 bases identical to TRBD1. The junction had 3 bases not matched to a gene; V was cut back by 5 bases and J by 2 bases. This CDR3 has 15 residues. Germline V gene sequence: CDR1 SGHNT, CDR2 YENEEA. Written as DNA, the CDR3 is TGTGCCAGCAGCCGAGACAGGGGGACTAATGAAAAACTGTTTTTT. It codes for CASSRDRGTNEKLFF.

This rearrangement joins TRBV10-3 to TRBJ2-1, with TRBD2 matching 8 bases. The CDR3 totals 15 residues. Germline V gene sequence: CDR1 ENHRY, CDR2 SYGVKD. V was pared by 6 bases and J by 7 bases, with 11 bases of the junction left unmatched. CDR3 loop: CAISPAAAGVNEQFF. The CDR3 region has the DNA TGTGCCATCAGCCCAGCCGCAGCGGGGGTAAATGAGCAGTTCTTC.

The V and J genes are TRBV18 and TRBJ1-2; 8 nucleotides agree with TRBD1. CDR3 length: 16 amino acids. V lost 3 bases, J lost 2 bases, and 8 bases stayed unmatched. In germline, CDR1 is KGHSH, CDR2 LQKENI. The CDR3 sequence is CASSPQPGQGNYGYTF. As DNA, the CDR3 is TGTGCCAGCTCACCCCAGCCCGGACAGGGAAACTATGGCTACACCTTC.

The V call is TRBV9, the J call TRBJ1-5; D is unclear. The CDR3 spans 13 residues. Germline-derived CDR1 and CDR2 are SGDLS and YYNGEE. The V and J ends lost 5 bases and 6 bases respectively, with 12 bases between them. This CDR3 reads CASRGGEGQPQHF. As DNA, the CDR3 is TGTGCCAGCAGAGGCGGGGAGGGTCAGCCCCAGCATTTT.

The chain joins TRBV11-3 to TRBJ1-3; D might be TRBD1 (6 bases). In germline, CDR1 is SGHNT, CDR2 YENEEA. Trimming pared 4 bases from V and 2 bases from J, leaving 15 bases between. The CDR3 has 16 residues. The CDR3 sequence is CASSWGTTGTGNTIYF. CDR3 DNA sequence: TGTGCCAGCAGCTGGGGCACGACAGGTACTGGAAACACCATATATTTT.

The CDR3 loop is CASSLARSNEKLFF. The CDR3 DNA sequence: TGTGCCAGCAGCTTAGCTCGTTCTAATGAAAAACTGTTTTTT. This chain connects TRBV7-4 to TRBJ1-4; D gene unclear. CDR1 SGHVT and CDR2 SQSDAQ come from the germline V gene. This CDR3 region has 14 residues. Trimming cost V 0 bases and J 3 bases, with 5 bases left between them.

The genes are TRBV5-1 and TRBJ2-2; the match to TRBD1 covers 8 bases. The V gene's germline CDR1 is SGHRS and CDR2 YFSETQ. J was trimmed by 4 bases and V by 6 bases; bases with no gene match: 8. CDR3 length equals 15 residues. CDR3 residues: CASMSRQGATGELFF. CDR3 bases: TGCGCCAGCATGTCTCGCCAGGGGGCCACCGGGGAGCTGTTTTTT.

In this sample, this clone turned up a few times. The rearrangement joins TRBV12-5 to TRBJ1-2; TRBD1 agrees at 8 bases. Germline V gene lookup returns CDR1 LGHNT and CDR2 FRNRAP. This CDR3 comprises 13 residues. V was clipped by 5 bases and J by 8 bases; unmatched bases: 7. The CDR3 sequence is CASGTRTGNGYTF. As DNA, the CDR3 is TGTGCTAGTGGTACCAGGACAGGGAACGGCTACACCTTC.

The chain is built from TRBV11-3 and TRBJ2-1, with 14 bases aligning to TRBD2. This CDR3 is 17 amino acids long. CDR1 is SGHNT and CDR2 is YENEEA in the germline V gene. J lost 9 bases, V lost 1 base, and 8 bases had no gene match. CDR3 sequence reads: CASSLGLGLAGVGEQFF. CDR3 DNA: TGTGCCAGCAGCTTAGGTTTGGGACTAGCGGGGGTTGGTGAGCAGTTCTTC.

The V gene is TRBV23-1, the J gene TRBJ2-1; D uncertain. TRBV23-1 is identified as an open reading frame with a role that is uncertain. The CDR3 runs to 14 residues. Trimming took off 6 bases at V and 0 bases at J, with 9 bases between the two ends. CDR3 amino acids: CASSGTLSYNEQFF. CDR3 coding DNA: TGCGCCAGCAGCGGAACCCTCTCCTACAATGAGCAGTTCTTC.

The genes are TRBV19 and TRBJ1-2, with TRBD1 matching 11 bases. The CDR3 sequence is 15 residues long. The V and J ends lost 4 bases and 4 bases, in that order; junction bases with no gene match: 5. Germline V gene lookup returns CDR1 LNHDA and CDR2 SQIVND (reference sequence). CDR3 loop: CASSTAGTGGYGYTF. In DNA form, the CDR3 reads TGTGCCAGTAGTACAGCCGGGACAGGGGGCTATGGCTACACCTTC.

This chain uses TRBV19 with TRBJ1-6; the D gene is possibly TRBD1 (5 bases). This CDR3 has 14 amino acids. Trimming stripped 6 bases from V and 7 bases from J, with 13 bases between. From germline, CDR1 is LNHDA and CDR2 SQIVND (reference sequence). DNA for the CDR3: TGTGCCAGTAGAGCCTGGGGGGGGAATTCACCCCTCCACTTT. Translating gives CASRAWGGNSPLHF. The full variable domain, in which reference TRBV19 and TRBJ1-6 provide the parts outside the CDR3, is DGGITQSPKYLFRKEGQNVTLSCEQNLNHDAMYWYRQDPGQGLRLIYYSQIVNDFQKGDIAEGYSVSREKKESFPLTVTSAQKNPTAFYLCASRAWGGNSPLHFGNGTRLTVT.

This rearrangement joins TRBV6-4 to TRBJ1-3, with 10 bases aligning to TRBD1. J was trimmed by 8 bases and V by 7 bases; bases with no gene match: 8. Germline V gene sequence: CDR1 MRHNA, CDR2 SNTAGT. The CDR3 has 14 residues. The CDR3 is CASISGQGLHTIYF. The CDR3 region has the DNA TGTGCCAGCATTTCGGGACAGGGGTTACACACCATATATTTT.

This sequence joins TRBV5-1 and TRBJ2-5; 9 nucleotides agree with TRBD2. The CDR3 loop spans 15 amino acids. Germline V CDR1 and CDR2: SGHRS, YFSETQ. Trimming cost V 4 bases and J 4 bases; bases outside gene matches: 8. DNA of the CDR3: TGCGCCAGCAGCCCCGGTGCTAGCGGGGCAGAGACCCAGTACTTC. It yields the protein CASSPGASGAETQYF.

The chain links TRBV6-8 to TRBJ1-1; TRBD1 might be the D (6 bases). Germline values: CDR1 MNHGY, CDR2 SAAAGT. The CDR3 extends over 13 amino acids. The V gene lost 6 bases and the J gene lost 7 bases, with 15 bases spanning the gap. This chain's CDR3 is CASSQGHPREAFF. The CDR3 bases are TGTGCCAGCAGCCAGGGACACCCTCGTGAAGCTTTCTTT.

The gene calls are TRBV28 and TRBJ2-3; 9 bases line up with TRBD2. The V and J ends lost 2 bases and 3 bases, in that order; junction bases with no gene match: 3. This CDR3 has 15 amino acids. Germline V gene sequence: CDR1 MDHEN, CDR2 SYDVKM. The CDR3 DNA reads TGTGCCAGCAGTTTAGGGCGGGGGGGGACAGATACGCAGTATTTT. Amino acid sequence: CASSLGRGGTDTQYF.

The chain carries TRBV18 and TRBJ1-2; D is unresolved. With 2 bases removed from V and 2 bases from J, the gap between germline ends came to 6 bases. Per the germline V gene, CDR1 is KGHSH and CDR2 is LQKENI. The CDR3 has 13 amino acids. The CDR3 bases are TGTGCCAGCTCACCAGGGGAGAACTATGGCTACACCTTC. Its protein product is CASSPGENYGYTF.